These 21 T cell receptor beta chains came from one sample sequenced in a study of early T cells in non-severe SARS-CoV-2 infection. TCRdb re-derived calls from the 5' RACE reads in MiXCR, one entry per CDR3 protein. Here the sample spans around 63,000 distinct CDR3 sequences, approximately 11% being singletons. The sequencing used whole blood, collected at baseline. The receptors come from an adult who was a healthcare worker with PCR-confirmed SARS-CoV-2 infection or an uninfected control (not recorded which).

In this sample, this clonotype turned up a few times. The chain combines TRBV20-1 with TRBJ2-7; possible D gene TRBD2, 6 bases. V lost 2 bases to trimming and J lost 0 bases, with 8 bases between them. This CDR3 has 13 residues. The germline V gene has CDR1 DFQATT and CDR2 SNEGSKA (reference sequence). The CDR3 DNA reads as TGCAGTGCTAGATGGGGGGTCTCCTACGAGCAGTACTTC. Protein sequence: CSARWGVSYEQYF.

This chain connects TRBV14 to TRBJ1-1; a possible D gene is TRBD1 (5 bases). V gave up 1 base and J gave up 10 bases, with 13 bases separating them. Germline V CDR1 and CDR2: SGHDN, FVKESK. The CDR3 is made up of 13 amino acids. The DNA for the CDR3 is TGTGCCAGCAGCCAAGTTCGAGGGGTAGGAGCTTTCTTT. This gives the protein CASSQVRGVGAFF.

V gene TRBV27 combines with J gene TRBJ2-2; TRBD2 matches 10 bases. V was clipped by 5 bases and J by 6 bases; unmatched bases: 3. This CDR3 has 14 amino acids. CDR1 and CDR2 from the germline V gene are MNHEY and SMNVEV (reference sequence). CDR3 in DNA: TGTGCCAGCAGTGCAGGGACTAGCGCCGGGGAGCTGTTTTTT. Protein product: CASSAGTSAGELFF.

The chain links TRBV3-1 to TRBJ2-7, with a weak D call TRBD2 (6 bases). From germline, CDR1 is LGHDT and CDR2 YNNKEL (reference sequence). V was clipped by 2 bases and J by 7 bases, with 24 bases between them. This CDR3 comprises 17 residues. CDR3: CASSQSFGSTGSGEQYF. CDR3 nucleotide sequence: TGTGCCAGCAGCCAATCCTTCGGGAGTACGGGTTCGGGGGAGCAGTACTTC.

This clonotype occurred a few times. The V call is TRBV3-1, the J call TRBJ1-2; D call uncertain. Germline V gene lookup returns CDR1 LGHDT and CDR2 YNNKEL (reference sequence). The CDR3 runs 11 residues. V lost 3 bases and J lost 3, with 2 bases in between. The CDR3 coding sequence is TGTGCCAGCAGCCACTACTATGGCTACACCTTC. This encodes CASSHYYGYTF.

The table lists this clonotype with many counts. This rearrangement joins TRBV12-3 or TRBV12-4 to TRBJ2-1; D is unresolved. This CDR3 is 13 amino acids long. V lost 1 base and J lost 1, with 2 bases in between. CDR3 sequence: CASSLGSYNEQFF. CDR3 nucleotide sequence: TGTGCCAGCAGTTTAGGATCCTACAATGAGCAGTTCTTC.

This clonotype was seen a handful of times. The chain is built from TRBV3-1 and TRBJ2-3; D remains unclear. Germline-derived CDR1 and CDR2 are LGHDT and YNNKEL (reference sequence). This CDR3 region has 15 residues. Trimming shortened V by 2 bases and J by 2 bases, and 11 bases separated the two germline ends. The CDR3 loop reads CASSQFSGITDTQYF. CDR3 coding DNA: TGTGCCAGCAGCCAATTCTCTGGAATCACAGATACGCAGTATTTT.

The CDR3 reads CASSGSQETQYF. DNA for the CDR3: TGCGCCAGCAGCGGCAGTCAAGAGACCCAGTACTTC. The gene calls are TRBV5-1 and TRBJ2-5; D not resolved. Germline V gene sequence: CDR1 SGHRS, CDR2 YFSETQ. The CDR3 covers 12 residues. V was clipped by 4 bases and J by 2 bases, with 6 bases between them. The complete variable domain, with remaining parts taken from reference TRBV5-1 and TRBJ2-5, reads KAGVTQTPRYLIKTRGQQVTLSCSPISGHRSVSWYQQTPGQGLQFLFEYFSETQRNKGNFPGRFSGRQFSNSRSEMNVSTLELGDSALYLCASSGSQETQYFGPGTRLLVL.

This clonotype was observed at least ten times. This chain joins TRBV20-1 and TRBJ2-5, with D tentatively TRBD1 or TRBD2 (5 bases each). The V gene's germline CDR1 is DFQATT and CDR2 SNEGSKA (reference sequence). The ends were cut back, 0 bases at V and 4 bases at J, with 12 bases in the middle. This CDR3 contains 14 residues. This CDR3 is CSARDPGAVETQYF. DNA of the CDR3: TGCAGTGCTAGAGATCCCGGGGCCGTAGAGACCCAGTACTTC.

In this sample, this clonotype turned up many times. The chain has TRBV29-1 and TRBJ2-7, with a possible D match to TRBD2 (5 bases). The CDR3 is 11 residues long. CDR1 is SQVTM, CDR2 ANQGSEA, per germline. V was pared by 7 bases and J by 9 bases, with 16 bases between. The CDR3 sequence is CSALNAGWQYF. CDR3 nucleotides: TGCAGCGCTCTCAATGCGGGCTGGCAGTACTTC.

Many counts were recorded for this clonotype. This chain links TRBV7-3 with TRBJ2-5, with TRBD2 identical over 8 bases. The germline gives CDR1 SGHTA, CDR2 FQGTGA. V gave up 2 bases and J gave up 3 bases; unmatched junction bases: 2. The CDR3 runs to 14 residues. CDR3 sequence reads: CASSLQAGEETQYF. DNA for the CDR3: TGTGCCAGCAGCTTACAAGCGGGAGAAGAGACCCAGTACTTC.

V usage is TRBV20-1 and J usage is TRBJ2-7; 10 positions match TRBD1. The CDR3 extends over 13 amino acids. The V segment lost 1 base and the J segment 5 bases; nucleotides outside the gene matches: 2. Germline values: CDR1 DFQATT, CDR2 SNEGSKA (reference sequence). The CDR3: CSARGQGADEQYF. Written as DNA, the CDR3 is TGCAGTGCTAGAGGACAGGGGGCCGACGAGCAGTACTTC.

This clonotype was picked up many times. This sequence joins TRBV20-1 and TRBJ2-7; 10 bases fit TRBD1. The CDR3 extends over 15 amino acids. Trimming at V came to 5 bases and at J to 4 bases, leaving 11 bases not matched to a gene. Germline loops: CDR1 DFQATT, CDR2 SNEGSKA (reference sequence). This CDR3 reads CSASRDRGSIYEQYF. In DNA form, the CDR3 reads TGCAGTGCTTCCCGGGACAGGGGTTCTATATACGAGCAGTACTTC.

This clonotype was counted many times. V usage is TRBV10-3 and J usage is TRBJ2-3; 10 bases fit TRBD2. Germline V gene lookup returns CDR1 ENHRY and CDR2 SYGVKD. The CDR3 length is 15 residues. V lost 3 bases, J lost 6 bases, and 6 bases stayed unmatched. Here the CDR3 DNA reads TGTGCCATCAGTGACGAGCGGGAGGGACGGGATACGCAGTATTTT. It translates to CAISDEREGRDTQYF.

This clonotype was seen many times. This chain uses TRBV20-1 with TRBJ2-1, with 9 bases fitting TRBD2. Germline CDR1 is DFQATT and CDR2 is SNEGSKA (reference sequence). With V trimmed by 4 bases and J by 6 bases, 13 bases remained unmatched. The length of the CDR3 is 16 residues. CDR3 in amino acids: CSATLVAGVMTNEQFF. The DNA for the CDR3 is TGCAGTGCTACGTTAGTAGCGGGAGTGATGACCAATGAGCAGTTCTTC.

The CDR3 region is CASRGQGQPANYGYTF. Written as DNA, the CDR3 is TGTGCCAGCAGGGGACAGGGGCAACCAGCTAACTATGGCTACACCTTC. The rearrangement joins TRBV7-9 to TRBJ1-2; TRBD1 matches 10 bases. CDR1 is SEHNR, CDR2 FQNEAQ, per germline (reference sequence). This CDR3 is 16 amino acids long. The J segment lost 0 bases and the V segment lost 6 bases, leaving 7 bases of the junction unmatched.

This clonotype has at least ten counts. The chain has TRBV21-1 and TRBJ2-7; the DNA was not compared with TRBD2, the D call given in the table. TRBV21-1 is tagged as a pseudogene. The CDR3 is 16 residues long. The CDR3: CASSKARGPNSYEQYF. In nucleotides, the CDR3 is TGTGCCAGCAGCAAAGCTCGGGGCCCGAACTCCTACGAGCAGTACTTC.

This clonotype was recorded many times. The chain couples TRBV20-1 to TRBJ2-1, with D perhaps TRBD2 (6 bases). V was shortened by 1 base and J by 2 bases, with 6 bases between the two germline ends. Germline loops: CDR1 DFQATT, CDR2 SNEGSKA (reference sequence). The CDR3 is 13 residues long. The DNA for the CDR3 is TGCAGTGCTAGAGGGGAGGCCTACAATGAGCAGTTCTTC. This translates into CSARGEAYNEQFF.

This clonotype was counted at least ten times. This chain connects TRBV7-2 to TRBJ2-7, with D possibly being TRBD1 (6 bases). The CDR3 contains 14 residues. Germline CDR1 reads SGHTA; CDR2 reads FQGNSA. Trimming shortened V by 2 bases and J by 1 base, and 9 bases separated the two germline ends. This CDR3 reads CASSLLTGSYEQYF. The CDR3 region has the DNA TGTGCCAGCAGCTTATTAACAGGGTCCTACGAGCAGTACTTC.

This clonotype has ten or more counts. This chain joins TRBV29-1 and TRBJ1-3, with a tentative D call TRBD1 (5 bases). CDR3 length equals 15 residues. The germline V gene has CDR1 SQVTM and CDR2 ANQGSEA. V was clipped by 5 bases and J by 2 bases, with 16 bases between them. As DNA, the CDR3 is TGCAGCGTTTCCACCTCCGGGACGGCTGGAAACACCATATATTTT. This sequence encodes CSVSTSGTAGNTIYF.

This clonotype was detected many times. V is TRBV15 and J is TRBJ2-3, with 9 nucleotides matching TRBD2. This CDR3 has 14 amino acids. CDR1 is LNHNV and CDR2 is YYDKDF in the germline V gene (reference sequence). V was clipped by 4 bases and J by 3 bases; unmatched bases: 2. This CDR3 is CATSTSGKTDTQYF. CDR3 nucleotide sequence: TGTGCCACCAGCACTAGCGGGAAAACAGATACGCAGTATTTT.